This is a list of T cell receptor beta chains from one sample in a study of blood T cells in healthy people across ages. TCRdb re-called the 5' RACE reads through MiXCR, storing one row per CDR3 protein. The profile shows over 1,500,000 distinct CDR3 sequences, less than 50% of them singletons. Sequencing was done on a sample of blood. These receptors all come from a woman in her thirties or forties in good health. CDR3s include the opening cysteine and the closing phenylalanine or tryptophan. Each record gives: D gene, J gene, V gene, clone size, CDR3 protein, CDR3 DNA. The D gene is left open where the match is weak. Some rows have no size entry. The others give once, few or many, or a class for an expanded clone.

D gene: NA; J gene: TRBJ1-2; V gene: TRBV14; clone size: few; CDR3 protein: CASSQGDGDGYTF; CDR3 DNA: TGTGCCAGCAGCCAAGGGGACGGTGATGGCTACACCTTC
D gene: NA; J gene: TRBJ2-1; V gene: TRBV12-3/TRBV12-4; clone size: few; CDR3 protein: CASRPPGALPNEQFF; CDR3 DNA: TGTGCCAGCAGGCCTCCAGGGGCCCTTCCCAATGAGCAGTTCTTC
D gene: NA; J gene: TRBJ2-7; V gene: TRBV4-3; clone size: NA; CDR3 protein: CASSQGQGLNEQYF; CDR3 DNA: TGCGCCAGCAGCCAAGGACAGGGACTTAACGAGCAGTACTTC
D gene: NA; J gene: TRBJ2-1; V gene: TRBV18; clone size: once; CDR3 protein: CASSRVGPPLHNEQFF; CDR3 DNA: TGTGCCAGCTCACGGGTCGGTCCGCCGTTACACAATGAGCAGTTCTTC
D gene: TRBD1; J gene: TRBJ1-2; V gene: TRBV2; clone size: NA; CDR3 protein: CASSDGTGGLYGYTF; CDR3 DNA: TGTGCCAGCAGTGATGGGACAGGGGGCCTCTATGGCTACACCTTC
D gene: TRBD1; J gene: TRBJ2-5; V gene: TRBV29-1; clone size: many; CDR3 protein: CSVVKGTGDASQYF; CDR3 DNA: TGCAGCGTTGTCAAAGGGACAGGAGACGCGTCCCAGTACTTC
D gene: NA; J gene: TRBJ2-3; V gene: TRBV12-3/TRBV12-4; clone size: many; CDR3 protein: CASCGVSSTDTQYF; CDR3 DNA: TGTGCCAGCTGCGGCGTTTCTAGCACAGATACGCAGTATTTT
D gene: NA; J gene: TRBJ1-2; V gene: TRBV15; clone size: NA; CDR3 protein: CATSRDPGAPLGEGGYTF; CDR3 DNA: TGTGCCACCAGCAGAGATCCTGGCGCCCCATTGGGGGAAGGAGGCTACACCTTC
D gene: TRBD1; J gene: TRBJ1-2; V gene: TRBV11-1; clone size: NA; CDR3 protein: CASSFGPTGDYGYTF; CDR3 DNA: TGTGCCAGCAGCTTTGGCCCGACAGGGGACTATGGCTACACCTTC
D gene: NA; J gene: TRBJ2-6; V gene: TRBV7-6; clone size: NA; CDR3 protein: CASSPRSRAHSGANVLTF; CDR3 DNA: TGTGCCAGCAGCCCAAGATCTAGGGCCCACTCTGGGGCCAACGTCCTGACTTTC
D gene: NA; J gene: TRBJ2-5; V gene: TRBV4-3; clone size: few; CDR3 protein: CASSQGPGYQETQYF; CDR3 DNA: TGCGCCAGCAGCCAAGGGCCAGGGTACCAAGAGACCCAGTACTTC
D gene: NA; J gene: TRBJ2-7; V gene: TRBV2; clone size: NA; CDR3 protein: CASRQELSWEQYF; CDR3 DNA: TGTGCCAGCAGACAGGAACTTTCCTGGGAGCAGTACTTC
D gene: TRBD2; J gene: TRBJ2-1; V gene: TRBV20-1; clone size: few; CDR3 protein: CSGTGGPWDEQFF; CDR3 DNA: TGCAGTGGGACGGGGGGGCCATGGGATGAGCAGTTCTTC
D gene: NA; J gene: TRBJ2-1; V gene: TRBV29-1; clone size: NA; CDR3 protein: CSVEVNRYEQFF; CDR3 DNA: TGCAGCGTTGAGGTCAATCGCTATGAGCAGTTCTTC
D gene: NA; J gene: TRBJ1-2; V gene: TRBV21-1; clone size: NA; CDR3 protein: CASSKYHRAGIGYTF; CDR3 DNA: TGTGCCAGCAGCAAATATCATAGGGCAGGGATCGGCTACACCTTC
D gene: NA; J gene: TRBJ2-3; V gene: TRBV18; clone size: NA; CDR3 protein: CASSHDSPTQYF; CDR3 DNA: TGTGCCAGCTCCCACGACAGCCCCACGCAGTATTTT
D gene: NA; J gene: TRBJ2-1; V gene: TRBV4-2; clone size: NA; CDR3 protein: CASSQESQEYNEQFF; CDR3 DNA: TGTGCCAGCAGCCAAGAATCCCAGGAGTACAATGAGCAGTTCTTC
D gene: TRBD2; J gene: TRBJ2-3; V gene: TRBV29-1; clone size: few; CDR3 protein: CSAGVAGGSATDTQYF; CDR3 DNA: TGCAGCGCCGGAGTAGCGGGGGGAAGCGCCACAGATACGCAGTATTTT
D gene: NA; J gene: TRBJ2-7; V gene: TRBV6-2/TRBV6-3; clone size: few; CDR3 protein: CASSYPQYEQYF; CDR3 DNA: TGTGCCAGCAGCTACCCTCAATACGAGCAGTACTTC
D gene: NA; J gene: TRBJ1-2; V gene: TRBV4-2; clone size: NA; CDR3 protein: CASSQDMGAIYGYTF; CDR3 DNA: TGTGCCAGCAGCCAAGATATGGGGGCGATCTATGGCTACACCTTC